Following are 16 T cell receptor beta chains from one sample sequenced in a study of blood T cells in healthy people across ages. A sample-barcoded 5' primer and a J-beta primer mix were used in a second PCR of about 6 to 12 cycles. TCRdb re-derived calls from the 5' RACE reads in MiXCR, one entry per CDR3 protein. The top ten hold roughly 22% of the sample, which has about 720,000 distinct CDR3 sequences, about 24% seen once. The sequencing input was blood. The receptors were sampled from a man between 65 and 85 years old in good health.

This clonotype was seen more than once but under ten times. The CDR3 spells CSVVHQGVTDTQYF. The CDR3 DNA reads TGCAGCGTTGTTCATCAGGGGGTCACAGATACGCAGTATTTT. The rearrangement joins TRBV29-1 to TRBJ2-3, with TRBD1 matching 7 bases. V lost 4 bases, J lost 2 bases, and 6 bases stayed unmatched. The CDR3 sequence is 14 residues long. From germline, CDR1 is SQVTM and CDR2 ANQGSEA.

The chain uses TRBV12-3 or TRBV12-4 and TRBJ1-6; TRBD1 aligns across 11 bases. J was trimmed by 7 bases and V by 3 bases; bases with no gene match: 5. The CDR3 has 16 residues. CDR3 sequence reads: CASSFGQGARNSPLHF. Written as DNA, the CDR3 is TGTGCCAGCAGTTTCGGACAGGGGGCGCGGAATTCACCCCTCCACTTT.

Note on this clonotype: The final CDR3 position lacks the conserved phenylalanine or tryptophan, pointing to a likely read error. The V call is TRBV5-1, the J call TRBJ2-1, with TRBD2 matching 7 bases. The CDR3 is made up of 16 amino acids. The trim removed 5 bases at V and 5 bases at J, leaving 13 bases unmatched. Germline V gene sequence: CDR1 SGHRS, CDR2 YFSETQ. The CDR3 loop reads CASRTAGDGFNNEQFS. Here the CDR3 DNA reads TGCGCCAGCAGAACTGCGGGGGACGGATTTAACAATGAGCAGTTCTCC.

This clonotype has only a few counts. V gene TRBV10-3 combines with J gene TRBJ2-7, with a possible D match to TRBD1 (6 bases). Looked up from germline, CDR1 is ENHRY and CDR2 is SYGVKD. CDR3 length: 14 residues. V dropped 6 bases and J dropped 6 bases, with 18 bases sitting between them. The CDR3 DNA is TGTGCCATCAGGGCCACCGGGACAAGCTCCGAGCAGTACGTC. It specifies CAIRATGTSSEQYV.

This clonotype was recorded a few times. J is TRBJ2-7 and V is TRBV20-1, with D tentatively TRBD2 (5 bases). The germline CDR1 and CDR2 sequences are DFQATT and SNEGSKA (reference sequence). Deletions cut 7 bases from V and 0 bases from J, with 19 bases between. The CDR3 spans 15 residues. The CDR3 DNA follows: TGCAGTGTCCCCCCAGGTGGGAGAAGCTCCTACGAGCAGTACTTC. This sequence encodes CSVPPGGRSSYEQYF.

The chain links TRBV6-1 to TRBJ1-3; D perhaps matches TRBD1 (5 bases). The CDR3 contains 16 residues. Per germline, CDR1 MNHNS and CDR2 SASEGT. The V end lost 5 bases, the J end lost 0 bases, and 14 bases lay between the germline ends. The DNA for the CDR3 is TGTGCCAGCAGTAGCGTGGGACCGACCTCTGGAAACACCATATATTTT. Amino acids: CASSSVGPTSGNTIYF.

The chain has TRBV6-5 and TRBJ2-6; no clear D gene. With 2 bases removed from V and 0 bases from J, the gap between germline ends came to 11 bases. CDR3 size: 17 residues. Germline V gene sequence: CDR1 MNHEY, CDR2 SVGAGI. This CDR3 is CASSYRAASSGANVLTF. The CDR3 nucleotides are TGTGCCAGCAGTTACCGTGCGGCCAGCTCTGGGGCCAACGTCCTGACTTTC.

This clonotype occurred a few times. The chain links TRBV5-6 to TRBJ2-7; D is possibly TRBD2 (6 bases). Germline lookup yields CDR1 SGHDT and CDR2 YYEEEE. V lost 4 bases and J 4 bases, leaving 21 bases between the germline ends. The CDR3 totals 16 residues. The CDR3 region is CASSDYGRVDYYEQYV. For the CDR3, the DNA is TGTGCCAGCAGCGACTATGGACGGGTGGACTATTACGAGCAGTACGTC.

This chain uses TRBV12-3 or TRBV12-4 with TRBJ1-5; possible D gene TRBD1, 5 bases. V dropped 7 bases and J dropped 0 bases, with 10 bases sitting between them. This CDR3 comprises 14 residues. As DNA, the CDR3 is TGTGCCAGCACCGGGGGGTATAGCAATCAGCCCCAGCATTTT. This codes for CASTGGYSNQPQHF.

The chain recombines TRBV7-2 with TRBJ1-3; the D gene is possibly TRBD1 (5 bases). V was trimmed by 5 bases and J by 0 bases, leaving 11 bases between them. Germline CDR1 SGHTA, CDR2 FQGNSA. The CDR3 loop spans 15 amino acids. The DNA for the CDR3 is TGTGCCAGCAGCCAAGGGGCTTACTCTGGAAACACCATATATTTT. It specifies CASSQGAYSGNTIYF.

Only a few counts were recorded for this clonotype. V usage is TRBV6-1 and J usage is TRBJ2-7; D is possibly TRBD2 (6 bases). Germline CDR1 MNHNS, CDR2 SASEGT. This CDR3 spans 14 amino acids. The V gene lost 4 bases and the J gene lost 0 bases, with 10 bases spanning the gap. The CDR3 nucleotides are TGTGCCAGCAGTGGAATGACTAGCTCCTACGAGCAGTACGTC. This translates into CASSGMTSSYEQYV.

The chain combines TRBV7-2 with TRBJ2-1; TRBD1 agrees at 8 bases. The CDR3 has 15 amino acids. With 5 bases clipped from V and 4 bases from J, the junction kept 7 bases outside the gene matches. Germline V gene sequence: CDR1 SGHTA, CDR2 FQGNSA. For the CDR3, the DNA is TGTGCCAGCAGCGATAGGACAGGGTTTTACAATGAGCAGTTCTTC. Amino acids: CASSDRTGFYNEQFF.

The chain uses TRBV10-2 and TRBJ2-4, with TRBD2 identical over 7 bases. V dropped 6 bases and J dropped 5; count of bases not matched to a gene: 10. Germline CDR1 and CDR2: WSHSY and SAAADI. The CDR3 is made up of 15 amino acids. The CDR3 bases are TGCGCCAGCAGCCCCTCGCGCGGGAGTCAAAACATTCAGTACTTC. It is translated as CASSPSRGSQNIQYF.

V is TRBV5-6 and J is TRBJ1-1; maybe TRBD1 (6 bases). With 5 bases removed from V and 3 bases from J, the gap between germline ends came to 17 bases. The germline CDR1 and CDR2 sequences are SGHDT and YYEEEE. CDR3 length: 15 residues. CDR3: CASSLAQTGYTEAFF. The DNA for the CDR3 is TGTGCCAGCAGTCTTGCCCAAACAGGGTACACTGAAGCTTTCTTT.

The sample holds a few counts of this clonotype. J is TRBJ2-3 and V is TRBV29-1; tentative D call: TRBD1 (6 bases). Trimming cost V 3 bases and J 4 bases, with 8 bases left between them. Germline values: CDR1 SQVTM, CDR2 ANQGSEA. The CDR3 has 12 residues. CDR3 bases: TGCAGCGTTGACCAGGGGCCAGATACGCAGTATTTT. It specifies CSVDQGPDTQYF.

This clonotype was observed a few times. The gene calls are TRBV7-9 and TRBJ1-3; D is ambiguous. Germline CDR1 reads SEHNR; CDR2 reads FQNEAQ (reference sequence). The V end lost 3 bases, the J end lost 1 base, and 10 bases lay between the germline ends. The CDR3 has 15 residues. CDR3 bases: TGTGCCAGCAGCTTGGGCCGCCGGTCTGGAAACACCATATATTTT. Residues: CASSLGRRSGNTIYF. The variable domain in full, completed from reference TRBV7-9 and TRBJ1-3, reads DTGVSQNPRHKITKRGQNVTFRCDPISEHNRLYWYRQTLGQGPEFLTYFQNEAQLEKSRLLSDRFSAERPKGSFSTLEIQRTEQGDSAMYLCASSLGRRSGNTIYFGEGSWLTVV.